This T cell receptor (beta chain) was recorded in a study of blood T cell repertoires in COVID-19. Germline V CDR1 and CDR2: SGHAT, FQDESV (reference sequence). The CDR3 spans 14 residues. With 1 base removed from V and 2 bases from J, the gap between germline ends came to 9 bases. The data were produced by immunoSEQ multiplex PCR, yet TCRdb's version contains in-frame clones alone and is incomplete. The profile shows a few hundred thousand clones, about 90% of them singletons. The chain joins TRBV11-1 to TRBJ2-7; D not certain. Sequencing input: peripheral blood. The TCR originated in a woman aged 30 to 39 with COVID-19, enrolled during active disease. The CDR3 loop is CASSLGQNTYEQYF. The CDR3 DNA is TGTGCCAGCAGCTTAGGTCAGAACACCTACGAGCAGTACTTC.